The 2 T cell receptor beta chains below come from one sample, sequenced in a study of cytotoxic CD8 clonotypes in ibrutinib-treated CLL. Libraries were prepared by immunoSEQ multiplex PCR; TCRdb keeps only in-frame clonotypes and omits some of them. The sample consists of roughly 150,000 clones, about 78% of them appearing once. The sequencing used PBMCs, collected after 24 months of ibrutinib treatment. The receptors come from a human donor with chronic lymphocytic leukemia.

The V gene is TRBV10-3, the J gene TRBJ2-7; D gene uncertain. In germline, CDR1 is ENHRY, CDR2 SYGVKD. The CDR3 runs to 11 residues. The ends were cut back, 6 bases at V and 0 bases at J, with 3 bases in the middle. The CDR3 DNA reads TGTGCCATCAGGAGCTCCTACGAGCAGTACTTC. Protein product: CAIRSSYEQYF.

This rearrangement joins TRBV10-3 to TRBJ2-5; the match to TRBD1 covers 7 bases. Germline V gene data show CDR1 as ENHRY and CDR2 as SYGVKD. CDR3 length: 15 residues. V was clipped by 3 bases and J by 3 bases; unmatched bases: 7. In DNA form, the CDR3 reads TGTGCCATCAGTGACTCCGGACAGGAGAAAGAGACCCAGTACTTC. This gives the protein CAISDSGQEKETQYF.